The TCR beta chain under discussion was sequenced for a study of CD8+CD57+ T cells in acquired aplastic anemia. Template material for TCR beta VDJ and CDR3 profiling consisted of genomic DNA. MiXCR, run by TCRdb on the reads, gives a single entry per CDR3 protein. This sample has 150,000 to 200,000 distinct CDR3 sequences, with about 64% found just once. Germline loops: CDR1 LNHNV, CDR2 YYDKDF (reference sequence). The CDR3 is 15 amino acids. V lost 0 bases and J 4 bases, leaving 12 bases between the germline ends. Sequencing was carried out using sorted CD4+, CD8+, or CD8+CD57+ T cells (not recorded which) from PBMCs. The clonotype originates from a human donor with severe aplastic anemia or a healthy control (not recorded which). The V gene is TRBV15, the J gene TRBJ1-1; D gene uncertain. The DNA of the CDR3 is TGTGCCACCAGCAGAGATTCAATGCGTGCCACTGAAGCTTTCTTT. It is translated as CATSRDSMRATEAFF.